This is a list of T cell receptor beta chains from one sample in a study of T cells in Graves' hyperthyroidism and ophthalmopathy. TCRdb redid the calling of the multiplex PCR reads with MiXCR, one entry per CDR3 protein. The data show some 400,000 distinct CDR3 sequences, over 11% seen once. Sequencing used blood. Receptors originate from a woman aged 55-69 years with Graves' hyperthyroidism. CDR3s include the opening cysteine and the closing phenylalanine or tryptophan. Fields, in order: J gene, D gene, clone size, V gene, CDR3 protein, CDR3 DNA. A D gene is named only where the DNA matches it firmly. Expanded clones get a size class; other rows say once, few or many, or leave the size out.

>TRBJ2-7|TRBD2|-|TRBV29-1
CSVEGGGTGDSYEQYF
TGCAGCGTTGAAGGGGGGGGGACGGGAGATTCCTACGAGCAGTACTTC
>TRBJ1-1|-|-|TRBV20-1
CSARDTGRDYTEAFF
TGCAGTGCTAGAGATACGGGTCGAGATTACACTGAAGCTTTCTTT
>TRBJ2-3|-|few|TRBV3-1
CASSQDQADTQYF
TGTGCCAGCAGCCAAGATCAGGCAGATACGCAGTATTTT
>TRBJ2-3|TRBD2|few|TRBV20-1
CSALAGTDTQYF
TGCAGTGCTTTAGCGGGAACGGATACGCAGTATTTT
>TRBJ2-7|-|few|TRBV20-1
CSAPDGGEQYF
TGCAGTGCCCCCGATGGAGGCGAGCAGTACTTC
>TRBJ1-2|TRBD1|many|TRBV27
CASGQGNYGYTF
TGTGCCAGCGGACAGGGAAACTATGGCTACACCTTC
>TRBJ2-3|-|many|TRBV7-3
CASSYGTRPDTQYF
TGTGCCAGCAGCTATGGGACACGACCAGATACGCAGTATTTT
>TRBJ1-6|TRBD1|-|TRBV3-1
CASSRRGNSPLHF
TGTGCCAGCAGCCGCAGGGGGAATTCACCCCTCCACTTT
>TRBJ1-1|-|-|TRBV6-6
CASSYSYRQNTEAFF
TGTGCCAGCAGTTACTCCTATCGCCAGAACACTGAAGCTTTCTTT
>TRBJ2-5|-|many|TRBV11-2
CASSLDPGGLTTQYF
TGTGCCAGCAGCTTAGATCCCGGCGGGCTTACGACCCAGTACTTC
>TRBJ2-3|TRBD2|many|TRBV28
CASRLAGVAITDTQYF
TGTGCCAGCAGGCTAGCGGGAGTTGCCATCACAGATACGCAGTATTTT
>TRBJ2-1|-|-|TRBV9
CASSASGTPYNEQFF
TGTGCCAGCAGCGCATCCGGGACACCCTACAATGAGCAGTTCTTC
>TRBJ2-3|-|few|TRBV7-2
CASSLPRGSARDTQYF
TGTGCCAGCAGCCTTCCTAGAGGCTCCGCGAGAGATACGCAGTATTTT
>TRBJ1-2|-|few|TRBV10-3
CAISEGQGYGYTF
TGTGCCATCAGTGAGGGGCAGGGTTATGGCTACACCTTC
>TRBJ2-6|TRBD1|many|TRBV29-1
CSVEGDSQTSGANVLTF
TGCAGCGTTGAAGGGGACAGCCAAACATCTGGGGCCAACGTCCTGACTTTC
>TRBJ1-2|-|-|TRBV28
CVGNSGFGYTF
TGTGTCGGAAACTCGGGCTTTGGCTACACCTTC
>TRBJ1-3|-|many|TRBV12-3/TRBV12-4
CASRERGNTIYF
TGTGCCAGCAGAGAACGCGGAAACACCATATATTTT
>TRBJ2-5|-|few|TRBV4-1
CASSHAPTGSDQETQYF
TGCGCCAGCAGCCACGCTCCCACCGGCAGTGACCAAGAGACCCAGTACTTC
>TRBJ1-5|-|many|TRBV5-1
CASRRGNQPQHF
TGCGCCAGCAGGCGGGGCAATCAGCCCCAGCATTTT
>TRBJ2-7|-|many|TRBV7-3
CASSPGAGNEQYF
TGTGCCAGCAGCCCCGGGGCAGGGAACGAGCAGTACTTC
>TRBJ2-3|-|many|TRBV11-2
CASSLVETHTQYF
TGTGCCAGCAGCTTAGTAGAGACCCATACGCAGTATTTT
>TRBJ2-2|-|few|TRBV7-9
CASSPSPDTGELFF
TGTGCCAGCAGCCCGAGCCCTGACACCGGGGAGCTGTTTTTT
>TRBJ2-7|TRBD2|many|TRBV7-9
CASSSSGSSNEQYF
TGTGCCAGCAGCTCCAGCGGGAGTAGTAACGAGCAGTACTTC
>TRBJ2-1|TRBD1|many|TRBV18
CASRGQGADNEQFF
TGTGCCAGCCGGGGACAGGGGGCAGACAATGAGCAGTTCTTC
>TRBJ2-7|-|-|TRBV25-1
CASRPDGNTYEQYF
TGTGCCAGCAGACCCGATGGGAACACCTACGAGCAGTACTTC
>TRBJ2-1|-|-|TRBV19
CASRTWGREFDNEQFF
TGTGCCAGTAGGACGTGGGGGCGGGAGTTCGACAATGAGCAGTTCTTC
>TRBJ2-4|-|few|TRBV20-1
CSARARGPGDIQYF
TGCAGTGCTAGGGCACGGGGCCCGGGGGACATTCAGTACTTC
>TRBJ1-4|TRBD1|few|TRBV27
CASSLRPGTGRVEKLFF
TGTGCCAGCAGCTTACGTCCCGGGACAGGGAGGGTTGAAAAACTGTTTTTT
>TRBJ1-1|-|-|TRBV6-1
CASTRDKDAFF
TGTGCCAGCACCCGGGACAAAGACGCTTTCTTT